This TCR beta chain was observed in a study of blood T cell repertoires in COVID-19 (dated by TCRdb to about 2020). Concerning the study at large: The collaborator samples originated in the United States, Italy and Spain and spanned the acute and convalescent phases of COVID-19. The material from the prospective study consisted of cDNA or gDNA derived from T cells, B-cell-depleted T cells, or PBMCs. The dataset comprised deeply sampled blood TCRbeta repertoires from subjects exposed to, actively infected with, or recovered from COVID-19. The repertoires were released in a freely available public database intended as a resource for research on the immune response to SARS-CoV-2. The samples were drawn from two sources: the first 160 participants of the ongoing ImmuneRACE study, and 950 to 1,500 subjects contributed by 6 global collaborators. A de-identified subject ID, COVID-19 status, age in years and sex were almost always included in the sample metadata. HLA class I and class II types, where available, came from metadata supplied by the sample provider rather than from assay-based typing.

The immunoSEQ Assay, a bias-controlled multiplex PCR, was used to amplify TCRbeta CDR3 regions from genomic DNA. On the study's bioinformatics: The number of nucleated cells in each sample was estimated by amplification of reference gene primers within the assay. To quantify the absolute abundance of each unique TCRbeta CDR3 rearrangement, sequence reads were collapsed and filtered. Productive Simpson clonality was computed per sample as the square root of Simpson's diversity index over productive rearrangements. TCRdb took over this immuneACCESS table, retaining in-frame rearrangements with V and J assigned. Such tables are incomplete; in checked studies, under half of the missing clones stem from an unresolved V gene, and the remainder is unexplained. V, J and clone size were drawn from that table, and D and trimming were deduced from the DNA. Across this sample there are about 460,000 clones, with about nine tenths seen only once. The top ten constitute around 7.9% of the sample.

V is clipped by 1 base and J by 6 bases, and the sequence between their germline boundaries is 15 bases long. CDR1 and CDR2, looked up from the germline V gene, are MGHRA and YSYEKL. From cysteine to phenylalanine, the CDR3 is 16 amino acids long. Only CDR3 DNA remains: 48 bases, in frame from the first base. Broader findings and caveats from the paper: How much clinical and demographic metadata was included differed by source and by participant, and the metadata was provided uncurated.

On this clone itself: Its antigen is not yet known. No much larger clone is present one base from it, and per-base qualities are unavailable.

Participants in the prospective study were aged roughly 18 to 89 years, lived in 24 United States geographic areas, and enrolled through a virtual design. Cohort assignment in the prospective study relied on participant-reported clinical history from a screening survey and a study questionnaire. For ImmuneRACE Cohort 3, a participant was defined as recovered based on two consecutive negative NP/OP PCR tests, clearance by a healthcare professional, or resolution of symptoms. Mobile phlebotomists in the prospective study collected whole blood, serum and a nasopharyngeal or oropharyngeal swab from every participant. Prospective study participants could optionally give additional blood draws and questionnaires over an approximately 2-month period. Blood samples from the prospective study were shipped frozen or at room temperature prior to DNA extraction.

Sample: PBMCs or T cells enriched from blood (not recorded which). The TCR was taken from a woman aged 55-69 years who had recovered from COVID-19. The chain was built from TRBV4-1 and TRBJ2-2; the D gene is perhaps TRBD1, on 5 matching bases. CDR3 sequence: CASSQAVLRVAGELFF. The nucleotides read TGCGCCAGCAGCCAAGCTGTCCTCAGGGTCGCCGGGGAGCTGTTTTTT.